Below are 4 T cell receptor beta chains sequenced from a single sample in a study of blood T cell repertoires in COVID-19. Sequencing used immunoSEQ multiplex PCR; TCRdb keeps in-frame clones, though not all of them. Of roughly 200,000 clones in the sample, over 75% are singletons; the top ten hold 2.5% to 3%. The sample was peripheral blood. Receptors originate from a woman older than 75 with active or convalescent COVID-19.

The rearrangement uses TRBV3-1 (or the pseudogene TRBV3-2) and TRBJ2-7; D may be TRBD1 (5 bases). The CDR3 loop spans 13 amino acids. Germline V gene lookup returns CDR1 LGHDT and CDR2 YNNKEL (reference sequence). The ends were cut back, 4 bases at V and 2 bases at J, with 9 bases in the middle. CDR3 DNA: TGTGCCAGCAGCCCCACAGGTACCTACGAGCAGTACTTC. This translates into CASSPTGTYEQYF.

DNA for the CDR3: TGTGCCAGCACCCCGGGGGGTATCAATCAGCCCCAGCATTTT. Amino acids: CASTPGGINQPQHF. This chain links TRBV28 with TRBJ1-5; possible D gene TRBD1, 5 bases. The CDR3 is 14 amino acids. The V gene lost 7 bases and the J gene lost 3 bases, with 13 bases spanning the gap. Germline V gene data show CDR1 as MDHEN and CDR2 as SYDVKM. The whole variable domain, remainder taken from reference TRBV28 and TRBJ1-5, is DVKVTQSSRYLVKRTGEKVFLECVQDMDHENMFWYRQDPGLGLRLIYFSYDVKMKEKGDIPEGYSVSREKKERFSLILESASTNQTSMYLCASTPGGINQPQHFGDGTRLSIL.

The rearrangement joins TRBV7-9 to TRBJ1-1, with D perhaps matching TRBD1 (5 bases). The CDR3 covers 15 residues. The germline CDR1 and CDR2 sequences are SEHNR and FQNEAQ (reference sequence). The V end lost 1 base, the J end lost 5 bases, and 14 bases lay between the germline ends. Written as DNA, the CDR3 is TGTGCCAGCAGCTTAGAGTTTCAGGGCCCTACTGAAGCTTTCTTT. Translation gives CASSLEFQGPTEAFF.

This sequence joins TRBV19 and TRBJ2-4, with D unclear. Germline CDR1 is LNHDA and CDR2 is SQIVND (reference sequence). The CDR3 consists of 14 residues. The V and J ends lost 3 bases and 6 bases respectively, with 12 bases between them. The CDR3 DNA is TGTGCCAGTAGTATGACAATGTATAGAAACATTCAGTACTTC. Encoded protein: CASSMTMYRNIQYF.